This TCR beta chain emerged from a study of blood T cell repertoires in COVID-19. Whole-study context: In each case, the material was cDNA or gDNA derived from T cells, B-cell-depleted T cells, or PBMCs.

The method was immunoSEQ multiplex PCR; TCRdb's version includes in-frame clones alone and lacks a portion of them. Among 100,000 to 150,000 clones, under 90% were seen once, and the ten largest hold more than 2%. This CDR3 comprises 12 residues. Germline V gives CDR1 SGHAT, CDR2 FQNNGV. Trimming removed 6 bases from V and 6 bases from J; junction bases left unmatched: 4. The source is a man aged 35-49 years with acute COVID-19. The chain recombines TRBV11-2 with TRBJ2-7; 8 bases map to TRBD1. Sequenced material: PBMCs or T cells enriched from blood (not recorded which). CDR3 nucleotide sequence: TGTGCCAGCAGACGGACAGGGCTCGAGCAGTACTTC. It translates to CASRRTGLEQYF.